The 19 T cell receptor beta chains listed next were all sequenced from one sample in a study of identical twins. TCRdb processed the 5' RACE reads anew with MiXCR; each CDR3 protein has one entry. Altogether some 900,000 distinct CDR3 sequences are present, 9% to 15% being singletons, with the ten largest covering around 1.5%. This sample also belongs to another study, concerning yellow fever vaccine responses in identical twins.

Sequencing input: PBMCs. Receptors originate from a woman younger than 30 in good health.

In its sample, this clonotype was seen a few times. This chain connects TRBV12-3 or TRBV12-4 to TRBJ2-1, with unresolved D. Trimming took off 5 bases at V and 0 bases at J, with 14 bases between the two ends. The CDR3 length is 16 residues. DNA of the CDR3: TGTGCCAGCAGTAGTCTGGCGGCTAGCTCCTACAATGAGCAGTTCTTC. As protein: CASSSLAASSYNEQFF.

This clonotype turned up a few times. This chain links TRBV7-9 with TRBJ1-4; D unresolved. CDR3 length: 16 amino acids. From germline, CDR1 is SEHNR and CDR2 FQNEAQ (reference sequence). V shed 4 bases and J shed 0 bases, with 12 bases lying between them. The CDR3 nucleotides read TGTGCCAGCAGCTCACGGGATCAGACAACTAATGAAAAACTGTTTTTT. Encoded protein: CASSSRDQTTNEKLFF.

The chain recombines TRBV15 with TRBJ2-2; D call uncertain. This CDR3 is 17 amino acids long. Looked up from germline, CDR1 is LNHNV and CDR2 is YYDKDF (reference sequence). Trimming shortened V by 0 bases and J by 3 bases, and 14 bases separated the two germline ends. The CDR3 sequence is CATSRDVLGSYTGELFF. The CDR3, as DNA: TGTGCCACCAGCAGAGATGTGCTGGGTTCGTACACCGGGGAGCTGTTTTTT.

This clonotype was seen a handful of times. The rearrangement joins TRBV4-2 to TRBJ2-2, with 10 positions matching TRBD2. V lost 0 bases, J lost 4 bases, and 8 bases stayed unmatched. Germline lookup yields CDR1 LGHNA and CDR2 YNFKEQ. The CDR3 has 18 amino acids. The CDR3 is CASSQDPAGGPGTGELFF. The CDR3 DNA is TGTGCCAGCAGCCAAGATCCAGCGGGAGGGCCTGGCACCGGGGAGCTGTTTTTT.

V is TRBV19 and J is TRBJ2-2; 13 bases are shared with TRBD2. The ends lost 4 bases at V and 5 bases at J; junction bases unmatched: 4. Looked up from germline, CDR1 is LNHDA and CDR2 is SQIVND (reference sequence). This CDR3 comprises 16 residues. CDR3 sequence reads: CASSTGLAGDTGELFF. As DNA, the CDR3 is TGTGCCAGTAGTACAGGACTAGCGGGAGATACCGGGGAGCTGTTTTTT.

The chain uses TRBV10-1 and TRBJ2-1; 11 bases map to TRBD2. Germline V gives CDR1 WNHNN, CDR2 SYGVQD (reference sequence). V shed 3 bases and J 5 bases; nucleotides not matched to a gene: 3. The CDR3 spans 15 residues. The CDR3: CASSEGTSGHNEQFF. CDR3 nucleotides: TGCGCCAGCAGTGAAGGGACTAGCGGCCACAATGAGCAGTTCTTC.

This clonotype has a handful of counts. The V gene is TRBV7-8, the J gene TRBJ2-5; 13 bases map to TRBD2. Trimming took 6 bases from V and 7 from J; bases not matched to a gene: 8. The CDR3 loop spans 15 amino acids. CDR1 and CDR2 from the germline V gene are SGHVS and FQNEAQ. The CDR3 sequence: CASSSLAGGRGTQYF. The CDR3 nucleotides read TGTGCCAGCAGTTCACTAGCGGGGGGGCGGGGGACCCAGTACTTC.

The genes are TRBV20-1 and TRBJ2-5; the match to TRBD2 covers 9 bases. Germline CDR1 is DFQATT and CDR2 is SNEGSKA (reference sequence). The CDR3 extends over 12 amino acids. Trimming cost V 6 bases and J 5 bases; bases outside gene matches: 4. DNA of the CDR3: TGCAGTGCGCCGGGACTAGCTGAGACCCAGTACTTC. This translates into CSAPGLAETQYF.

This clonotype came up a few times. This chain joins TRBV20-1 and TRBJ2-3, with D unclear. The CDR3 runs to 13 residues. Germline V lookup: CDR1 DFQATT, CDR2 SNEGSKA (reference sequence). Trimming took off 2 bases at V and 2 bases at J, with 8 bases between the two ends. This chain's CDR3 is CSARTDPTDTQYF. The CDR3 DNA is TGCAGTGCTAGAACGGACCCCACAGATACGCAGTATTTT.

A few counts support this clonotype. This chain connects TRBV11-2 to TRBJ1-4, with D possibly being TRBD1 (5 bases). The germline V and J ends were trimmed by 6 bases and 8 bases, with 19 bases remaining between them. CDR1 is SGHAT, CDR2 FQNNGV, per germline. The CDR3 has 15 amino acids. For the CDR3, the DNA is TGTGCCAGCAGACTGGACAATGGGGTGGGGGAAAAACTGTTTTTT. It codes for CASRLDNGVGEKLFF.

This clonotype was seen a handful of times. The CDR3 DNA follows: TGTGCCAGCAGCCTGGGACAGGCCAGTGGTTCACCCCTCCACTTT. It encodes CASSLGQASGSPLHF. The chain is built from TRBV7-9 and TRBJ1-6; TRBD1 matches 8 bases. Germline V lookup: CDR1 SEHNR, CDR2 FQNEAQ (reference sequence). J gave up 9 bases and V 5 bases, and 9 bases lay outside the gene matches. The CDR3 sequence is 15 residues long.

This clonotype came up a few times. This sequence joins TRBV12-3 or TRBV12-4 and TRBJ2-3; the D gene is possibly TRBD2 (6 bases). Trimming took off 3 bases at V and 4 bases at J, with 14 bases between the two ends. This CDR3 has 15 residues. The CDR3: CASSLGRLVADTQYF. DNA for the CDR3: TGTGCCAGCAGTTTGGGGAGGCTAGTTGCAGATACGCAGTATTTT.

The chain's CDR3 is CSMRTSPGEQYF. CDR3 nucleotides: TGCAGCATGAGGACTAGTCCGGGGGAGCAGTACTTC. The chain joins TRBV29-1 to TRBJ2-7, with TRBD2 identical over 7 bases. The CDR3 is 12 amino acids. The V gene's germline CDR1 is SQVTM and CDR2 ANQGSEA. V shed 8 bases, J shed 7 bases, and the junction held 11 bases outside the gene matches.

This clonotype showed up just a few times. V gene TRBV10-3 combines with J gene TRBJ2-1; 11 nucleotides align to TRBD2. There are 16 residues in the CDR3. Germline CDR1 and CDR2: ENHRY and SYGVKD. V gave up 2 bases and J gave up 3 bases; unmatched junction bases: 3. The CDR3 DNA reads TGTGCCATCAGTGAGAAGGGACTAGCGGACTACAATGAGCAGTTCTTC. Its protein is CAISEKGLADYNEQFF.

The rearrangement links TRBV27 to TRBJ2-1; tentative D call: TRBD2 (5 bases). The CDR3 contains 16 residues. The germline CDR1 and CDR2 sequences are MNHEY and SMNVEV (reference sequence). Trimming cost V 3 bases and J 0 bases, with 12 bases left between them. CDR3 loop: CASSFSAASSYNEQFF. The CDR3, as DNA: TGTGCCAGCAGTTTCTCAGCGGCCAGCTCCTACAATGAGCAGTTCTTC.

This clonotype was detected a few times. CDR3 DNA: TGTGCCAGCTCACCAAGAGAACAGGGCCACGAGCAGTACTTC. Protein: CASSPREQGHEQYF. This chain joins TRBV18 and TRBJ2-7; D possibly corresponds to TRBD1 (6 bases). Trimming cost V 2 bases and J 5 bases, with 13 bases left between them. The CDR3 contains 14 residues. Germline CDR1 is KGHSH and CDR2 is LQKENI.

The chain carries TRBV7-9 and TRBJ2-1; 11 bases are a match to TRBD2. Germline V gene data show CDR1 as SEHNR and CDR2 as FQNEAQ (reference sequence). The CDR3 length is 16 residues. V shed 6 bases, J shed 7 bases, and the junction held 11 bases outside the gene matches. The CDR3 spells CASSSRTSGSANEQFF. DNA for the CDR3: TGTGCCAGCAGTTCCAGAACTAGCGGGAGTGCGAATGAGCAGTTCTTC. The variable domain in full, with the rest retrieved from reference TRBV7-9 and TRBJ2-1, is DTGVSQNPRHKITKRGQNVTFRCDPISEHNRLYWYRQTLGQGPEFLTYFQNEAQLEKSRLLSDRFSAERPKGSFSTLEIQRTEQGDSAMYLCASSSRTSGSANEQFFGPGTRLTVL.

This clonotype was counted many times. The chain uses TRBV7-2 and TRBJ1-2; D unclear. The V end was cut by 6 bases, the J end by 4 bases, with 12 bases between. CDR3 length equals 13 residues. Germline CDR1 is SGHTA and CDR2 is FQGNSA. The CDR3 loop is CASSQTEVYGYTF. The CDR3 DNA reads as TGTGCCAGCAGTCAAACAGAAGTCTATGGCTACACCTTC. The variable domain in full, completed from reference TRBV7-2 and TRBJ1-2, reads GAGVSQSPSNKVTEKGKDVELRCDPISGHTALYWYRQSLGQGLEFLIYFQGNSAPDKSGLPSDRFSAERTGGSVSTLTIQRTQQEDSAVYLCASSQTEVYGYTFGSGTRLTVV.

This clonotype came up a few times. The chain links TRBV12-3 or TRBV12-4 to TRBJ1-5, with no clear D. The V end was cut by 0 bases, the J end by 1 base, with 13 bases between. This CDR3 has 17 amino acids. The CDR3 loop reads CASSLAGGSVSNQPQHF. The DNA for the CDR3 is TGTGCCAGCAGTTTAGCGGGAGGCTCAGTGAGCAATCAGCCCCAGCATTTT.